This T cell receptor beta chain came from a study of T-cell reconstitution after alpha-beta-depleted transplantation in children listed by TCRdb under 2016. In the study overall: The study quantitatively tracked T-cell immune reconstitution after TCRalphabeta/CD19-depleted allogeneic hematopoietic cell transplantation in children using TCR repertoire profiling.

Reading from cysteine to phenylalanine, the CDR3 counts 21 amino acids. The sequence is cut down to CDR3 DNA, 63 bases in frame from base 1. CDR1 and CDR2 are drawn from the germline V gene (reference sequence): LNHNV, YYDKDF. V is pared back by 0 bases and J by 1 base, with 25 bases lying between the germline termini. A few counts support this clonotype. No antigen is known for it. Base qualities were left out, and no much larger clone turns up one base away. Library generation was performed with PCR. Reads for this sample came from an Illumina HiSeq 2500. To normalize quantification of the TCRbeta repertoire, the TCR libraries were built with molecular barcoding that relied on unique molecular identifiers. The public sequencing data were trimmed at Q25 with fastp and processed into clonotypes with MiXCR by TCRdb, which kept only in-frame beta chains. All rows with the same CDR3 protein become a single entry with the most common DNA and genes. For this sample the table gives about 830,000 distinct CDR3 sequences, of which less than 20% were detected only once. The ten biggest clones cover approximately 5% of the sample.

The sample's treatment or condition label, decoded: allogeneic hematopoietic cell transplantation with graft depleted of TCRalphabeta T cells and CD19 B cells. The children who served as transplant recipients had been given grafts of TCRalphabeta/CD19-depleted allogeneic hematopoietic cells. Broader findings and caveats from the paper: Apparently early alphabetaT-cell count recovery about two months after transplant reportedly relied on only several hundred rapidly expanded clones derived from non-depleted graft cells. Over the following months the frequencies of hyperexpanded clones went down, and after one year T-cell counts and TCRbeta diversity were mostly credited to newly produced T cells. In some patients, high TCRbeta diversity at day 60 was attributed to recipient T cells and intrathymic progenitors that had survived conditioning.

This receptor was taken from a male patient younger than 18 who had a stem cell transplant for acute lymphoblastic leukemia, so the T cells may come from the graft donor. In this chain, TRBV15 is recombined with TRBJ2-1; the D gene is possibly TRBD2, with 6 bases matching. The input for sequencing was PBMCs, mostly from graft donor cells, taken 360 days after TCRalphabeta/CD19-depleted stem cell transplant. The CDR3 here reads CATSRDFPLEGQQRSYNEQFF. The DNA is TGTGCCACCAGCAGAGATTTTCCGTTGGAGGGCCAACAAAGGTCCTACAATGAGCAGTTCTTC.